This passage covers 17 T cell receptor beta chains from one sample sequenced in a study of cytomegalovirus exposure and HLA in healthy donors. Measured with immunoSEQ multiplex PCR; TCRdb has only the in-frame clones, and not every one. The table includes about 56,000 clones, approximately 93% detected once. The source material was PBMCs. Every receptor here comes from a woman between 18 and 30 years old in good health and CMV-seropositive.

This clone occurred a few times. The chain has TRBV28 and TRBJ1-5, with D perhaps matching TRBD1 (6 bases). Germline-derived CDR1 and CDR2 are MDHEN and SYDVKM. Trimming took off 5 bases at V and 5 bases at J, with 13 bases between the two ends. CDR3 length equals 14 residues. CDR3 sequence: CASSPFEGDQPQHF. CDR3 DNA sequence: TGTGCCAGCAGTCCCTTCGAGGGGGATCAGCCCCAGCATTTT.

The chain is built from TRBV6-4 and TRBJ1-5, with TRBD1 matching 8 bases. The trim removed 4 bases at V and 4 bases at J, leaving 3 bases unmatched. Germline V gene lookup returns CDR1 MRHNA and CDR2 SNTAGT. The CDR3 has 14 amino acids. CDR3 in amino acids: CASSATGVNQPQHF. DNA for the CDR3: TGTGCCAGCAGTGCGACAGGGGTGAATCAGCCCCAGCATTTT.

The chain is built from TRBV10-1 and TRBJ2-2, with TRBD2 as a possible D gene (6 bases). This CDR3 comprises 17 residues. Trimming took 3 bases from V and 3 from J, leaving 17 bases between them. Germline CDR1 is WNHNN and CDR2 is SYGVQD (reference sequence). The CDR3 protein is CASSDLGGPTYTGELFF. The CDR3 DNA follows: TGCGCCAGCAGTGATTTGGGGGGACCGACTTACACCGGGGAGCTGTTTTTT.

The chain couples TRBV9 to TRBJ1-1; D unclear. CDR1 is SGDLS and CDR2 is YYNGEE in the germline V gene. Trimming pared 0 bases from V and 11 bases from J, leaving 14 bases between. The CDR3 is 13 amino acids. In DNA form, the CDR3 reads TGTGCCAGCAGCGTAGAGACTACATCGGGGGCTTTCTTT. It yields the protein CASSVETTSGAFF.

In DNA form, the CDR3 reads TGTGCCAGCAGCTTGGCGGGTAGTGTCTACGAAAAACTGTTTTTT. The encoded protein is CASSLAGSVYEKLFF. This chain joins TRBV7-9 and TRBJ1-4, with D uncertain. CDR1 is SEHNR, CDR2 FQNEAQ, per germline (reference sequence). CDR3 size: 15 residues. Trimming stripped 3 bases from V and 8 bases from J, with 16 bases between.

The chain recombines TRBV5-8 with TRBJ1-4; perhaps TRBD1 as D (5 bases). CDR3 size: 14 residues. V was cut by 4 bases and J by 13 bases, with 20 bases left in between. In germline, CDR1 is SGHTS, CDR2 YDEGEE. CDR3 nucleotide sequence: TGTGCCAGCAGCCAGGGCCCACCTGATTTCAGACTGTTTTTT. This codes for CASSQGPPDFRLFF.

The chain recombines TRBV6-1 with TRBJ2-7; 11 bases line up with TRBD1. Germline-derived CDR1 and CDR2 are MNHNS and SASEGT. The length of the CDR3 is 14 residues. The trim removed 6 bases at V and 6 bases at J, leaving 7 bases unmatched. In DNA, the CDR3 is TGTGCCAGCAGAACGGACAGGGGGCCCTCCGAGCAGTACTTC. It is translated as CASRTDRGPSEQYF.

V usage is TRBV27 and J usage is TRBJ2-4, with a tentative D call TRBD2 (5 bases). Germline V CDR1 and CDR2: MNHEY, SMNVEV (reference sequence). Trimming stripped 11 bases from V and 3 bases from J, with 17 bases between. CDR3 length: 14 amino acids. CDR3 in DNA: TGTGCCTCCCAAGCTCGGACTGACAAAAACATTCAGTACTTC. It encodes CASQARTDKNIQYF.

CDR3 sequence (DNA): TGTGCCAGTAGTAATCGGTTGGAGGGCCTCTATGGCTACACCTTC. The encoded protein is CASSNRLEGLYGYTF. The chain has TRBV19 and TRBJ1-2; D is undetermined. In germline, CDR1 is LNHDA, CDR2 SQIVND (reference sequence). This CDR3 contains 15 residues. Trimming took off 4 bases at V and 4 bases at J, with 16 bases between the two ends.

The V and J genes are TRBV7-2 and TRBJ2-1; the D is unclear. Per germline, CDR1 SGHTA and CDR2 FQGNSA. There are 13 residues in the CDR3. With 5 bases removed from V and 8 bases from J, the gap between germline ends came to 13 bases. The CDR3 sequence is CASSQSPADEQFF. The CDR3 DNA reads TGTGCCAGCAGCCAGAGTCCGGCGGATGAGCAGTTCTTC.

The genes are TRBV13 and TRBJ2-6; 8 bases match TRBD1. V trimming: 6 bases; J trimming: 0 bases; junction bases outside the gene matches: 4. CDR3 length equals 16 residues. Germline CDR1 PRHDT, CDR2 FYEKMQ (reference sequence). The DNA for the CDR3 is TGTGCCAGCAGGCACAGGGGGAGCTCTGGGGCCAACGTCCTGACTTTC. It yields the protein CASRHRGSSGANVLTF.

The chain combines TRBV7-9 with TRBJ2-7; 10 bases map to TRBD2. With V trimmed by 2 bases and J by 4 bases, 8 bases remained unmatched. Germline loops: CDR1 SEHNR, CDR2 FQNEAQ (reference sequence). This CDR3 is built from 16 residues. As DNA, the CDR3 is TGTGCCAGCAGCTTATATAAAAGCGGGGGGGCGTACGAGCAGTACTTC. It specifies CASSLYKSGGAYEQYF. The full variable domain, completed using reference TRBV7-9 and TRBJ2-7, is DTGVSQNPRHKITKRGQNVTFRCDPISEHNRLYWYRQTLGQGPEFLTYFQNEAQLEKSRLLSDRFSAERPKGSFSTLEIQRTEQGDSAMYLCASSLYKSGGAYEQYFGPGTRLTVT.

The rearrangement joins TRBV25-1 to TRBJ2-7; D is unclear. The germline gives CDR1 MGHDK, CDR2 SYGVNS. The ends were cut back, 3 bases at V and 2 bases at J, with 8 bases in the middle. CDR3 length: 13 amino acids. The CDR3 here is CASSDYITYEQYF. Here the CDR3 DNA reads TGTGCCAGCAGTGATTACATTACCTACGAGCAGTACTTC.

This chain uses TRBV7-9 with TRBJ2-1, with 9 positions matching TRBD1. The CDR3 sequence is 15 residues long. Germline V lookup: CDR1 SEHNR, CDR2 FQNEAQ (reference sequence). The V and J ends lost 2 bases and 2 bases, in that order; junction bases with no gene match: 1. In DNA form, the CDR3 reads TGTGCCAGCAGCTTACGGGACAGGGCCTACAATGAGCAGTTCTTC. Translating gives CASSLRDRAYNEQFF.

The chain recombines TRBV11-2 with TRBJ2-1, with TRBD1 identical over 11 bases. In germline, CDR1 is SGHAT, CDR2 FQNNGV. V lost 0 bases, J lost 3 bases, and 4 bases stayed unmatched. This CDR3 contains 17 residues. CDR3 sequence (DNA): TGTGCCAGCAGCTTAGAAACCGGGACAGGGGGCTACAATGAGCAGTTCTTC. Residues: CASSLETGTGGYNEQFF.

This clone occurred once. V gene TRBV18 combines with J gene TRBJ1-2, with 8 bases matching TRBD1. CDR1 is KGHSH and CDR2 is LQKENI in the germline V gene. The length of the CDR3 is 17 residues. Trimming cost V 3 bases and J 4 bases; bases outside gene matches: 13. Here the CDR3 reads CASSPGQGRGQSYGYTF. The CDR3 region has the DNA TGTGCCAGCTCACCCGGACAGGGTAGAGGTCAAAGCTATGGCTACACCTTC.

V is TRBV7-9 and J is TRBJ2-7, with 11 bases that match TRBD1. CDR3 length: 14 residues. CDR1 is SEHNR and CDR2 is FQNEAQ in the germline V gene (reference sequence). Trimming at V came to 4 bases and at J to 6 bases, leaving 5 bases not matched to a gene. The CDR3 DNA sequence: TGTGCCAGCAGCTCTTCCGGGACAGGGGGCGAGCAGTACTTC. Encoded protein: CASSSSGTGGEQYF.